Below, 21 T cell receptor beta chains from the same sample are listed, as sequenced in a study of prognosis after radiotherapy for stage I lung cancer. Two rounds of multiplex PCR amplified TCR beta CDR3 from genomic DNA. Primers (each specific to one TRBV or TRBJ gene) were used in first-round PCR. TCRdb re-called the multiplex PCR reads through MiXCR, storing one row per CDR3 protein. The table has around 30,000 distinct CDR3 sequences, less than 45% seen once. The starting material was PBMCs, obtained before or after stereotactic body radiation therapy (not recorded which). The receptors here all came from a donor over 45 with non-small cell lung cancer.

There are a few counts of this clonotype. The V gene is TRBV7-8, the J gene TRBJ2-5, with D tentatively TRBD1 (6 bases). The CDR3 has 14 residues. Germline loops: CDR1 SGHVS, CDR2 FQNEAQ. The V end was cut by 6 bases, the J end by 3 bases, with 14 bases between. CDR3 region: CASRLGSGEETQYF. The DNA of the CDR3 is TGTGCCAGCAGACTAGGTTCAGGGGAAGAGACCCAGTACTTC.

A remark on this clonotype: A much larger clone is a single base away; this may be a read error. The rearrangement joins TRBV2 to TRBJ2-5; 7 bases are a match to TRBD2. Germline loops: CDR1 SNHLY, CDR2 FYNNEI. The CDR3 totals 16 residues. The CDR3, as DNA: TGTGCCAGCAGGGATCGGACTAGTCCGTACCAAGATACCCAGTACTTC. This sequence encodes CASRDRTSPYQDTQYF.

This clonotype was observed a handful of times. The genes are TRBV6-1 and TRBJ1-2; 12 nucleotides agree with TRBD1. Per the germline V gene, CDR1 is MNHNS and CDR2 is SASEGT. The CDR3 totals 16 residues. Losses at the gene ends were 5 bases for V and 4 bases for J; bases not matched to a gene: 8. The CDR3 here is CASSIRGTGGTYGYTF. The CDR3 DNA reads TGTGCCAGCAGTATCAGGGGGACAGGGGGCACCTATGGCTACACCTTC.

On this clonotype: One base separates it from a far larger clone, so it is likely a read error. The chain employs TRBV6-9 and TRBJ1-1; tentatively, D is TRBD1 (5 bases). The germline V gene encodes CDR1 MNHGY and CDR2 SVAAGI. CDR3 length: 14 amino acids. The V end was cut by 3 bases, the J end by 5 bases, with 13 bases between. The CDR3 sequence: CASSYQLRVTEAFF. The CDR3 coding sequence is TGTGCCAGCAGTTACCAGCTCAGGGTGACTGAAGCTTTCTTT.

Ten or more counts support this clonotype. The chain joins TRBV20-1 to TRBJ2-1; TRBD1 aligns across 8 bases. V shed 4 bases and J 4 bases; nucleotides not matched to a gene: 6. Germline assignment: CDR1 DFQATT and CDR2 SNEGSKA (reference sequence). This CDR3 spans 14 amino acids. The CDR3 DNA is TGCAGTGCTACAGACAGGGGAACTTACAATGAGCAGTTCTTC. Protein product: CSATDRGTYNEQFF.

This clonotype was seen many times. This rearrangement joins TRBV6-1 to TRBJ2-3; TRBD2 agrees at 8 bases. This CDR3 contains 14 residues. Looked up from germline, CDR1 is MNHNS and CDR2 is SASEGT. Germline trimming cut 4 bases from V and 0 bases from J; bases unmatched to any gene: 0. The CDR3 DNA reads as TGTGCCAGCAGTGGACTAGCGAGCACAGATACGCAGTATTTT. Encoded protein: CASSGLASTDTQYF.

This clonotype was counted many times. CDR3 nucleotide sequence: TGTGCCAGCAGCAAAGGGACCACCCCCTACGAGCAGTACTTC. Translating gives CASSKGTTPYEQYF. The chain is built from TRBV9 and TRBJ2-7, with D possibly called TRBD1 or TRBD2 (5 bases each). The germline V and J ends were trimmed by 4 bases and 2 bases, with 13 bases remaining between them. CDR1 and CDR2 (germline): SGDLS, YYNGEE. The CDR3 covers 14 residues.

V gene TRBV24-1 combines with J gene TRBJ2-1; TRBD1 agrees at 7 bases. The V and J ends lost 12 bases and 6 bases, in that order; junction bases with no gene match: 13. Germline V gene lookup returns CDR1 KGHDR and CDR2 SFDVKD. This CDR3 comprises 14 residues. CDR3 in DNA: TGTGCCGCCATTGGTACAGGGGTGGGCAATGAGCAGTTCTTC. It is translated as CAAIGTGVGNEQFF.

This clonotype was observed at least ten times. The chain has TRBV9 and TRBJ1-2; TRBD1 might be the D (5 bases). The V end lost 3 bases, the J end lost 3 bases, and 18 bases lay between the germline ends. Germline CDR1 is SGDLS and CDR2 is YYNGEE. This CDR3 has 16 residues. This CDR3 reads CASSAPVGEIDYGYTF. The CDR3 DNA is TGTGCCAGCAGCGCTCCCGTGGGGGAGATAGACTATGGCTACACCTTC.

This clonotype appeared many times. The V and J genes are TRBV5-5 and TRBJ2-5; 12 nucleotides line up with TRBD2. After removal of 1 base from V and 4 bases from J, the junction contained 2 bases not matched to a gene. The CDR3 sequence is 15 residues long. The germline V gene encodes CDR1 SGHKS and CDR2 YYEKEE (reference sequence). The CDR3 sequence: CASSLLAGGGETQYF. The CDR3 DNA follows: TGTGCCAGCAGCTTGCTAGCGGGAGGGGGAGAGACCCAGTACTTC.

This clonotype showed up many times. This chain connects TRBV28 to TRBJ1-1; D gene uncertain. V was cut by 8 bases and J by 1 base, with 5 bases left in between. The CDR3 consists of 11 residues. From germline, CDR1 is MDHEN and CDR2 SYDVKM. The CDR3, as DNA: TGTGCCAGCGTAAAGAACACTGAAGCTTTCTTT. This sequence encodes CASVKNTEAFF. The whole variable domain, filled in from reference TRBV28 and TRBJ1-1, reads DVKVTQSSRYLVKRTGEKVFLECVQDMDHENMFWYRQDPGLGLRLIYFSYDVKMKEKGDIPEGYSVSREKKERFSLILESASTNQTSMYLCASVKNTEAFFGQGTRLTVV.

A remark on this clonotype: A much larger clone sits a single nucleotide away, making a read error possible. This chain links TRBV10-2 with TRBJ2-7; D is unresolved. V lost 2 bases and J lost 7, with 6 bases in between. The germline CDR1 and CDR2 sequences are WSHSY and SAAADI. The CDR3 consists of 11 residues. The CDR3 here is CASSENVEQYF. CDR3 sequence (DNA): TGCGCCAGCAGTGAGAATGTTGAGCAGTACTTC.

This clonotype was seen repeatedly, ten times or more. This rearrangement joins TRBV11-3 to TRBJ2-7; D call uncertain. Germline V gene data show CDR1 as SGHNT and CDR2 as YENEEA. The CDR3 spans 12 residues. V was trimmed by 2 bases and J by 0 bases, leaving 2 bases between them. For the CDR3, the DNA is TGTGCCAGCAGCTTAATCTCCTACGAGCAGTACTTC. Protein sequence: CASSLISYEQYF.

This clonotype was recorded at least ten times. V is TRBV19 and J is TRBJ1-1; a possible D gene is TRBD1 (5 bases). V lost 1 base, J lost 4 bases, and 13 bases lay in between. CDR1 is LNHDA, CDR2 SQIVND, per germline (reference sequence). The CDR3 covers 15 residues. The CDR3 spells CASSIGGRRGTEAFF. For the CDR3, the DNA is TGTGCCAGTAGTATAGGTGGCAGGAGGGGCACTGAAGCTTTCTTT.

This clonotype has only a few counts. A read error may be the cause here, since a much bigger clone is one base away. The rearrangement links TRBV19 to TRBJ1-4; D may be TRBD1 (5 bases). CDR1 and CDR2 (germline): LNHDA, SQIVND (reference sequence). The V and J ends lost 4 bases and 0 bases respectively, with 21 bases between them. The CDR3 extends over 19 amino acids. The CDR3 DNA is TGTGCCAGTAGTACAGACCCCCGGGGCCGGGAATCAACTAATGAAAAACTGTTTTTT. As protein: CASSTDPRGRESTNEKLFF.

On this clonotype itself: A much larger clonotype is one base distant, so this may be a read error. The chain recombines TRBV2 with TRBJ2-5; D perhaps matches TRBD2 (6 bases). V gave up 5 bases and J gave up 2 bases, with 15 bases separating them. Germline V gene lookup returns CDR1 SNHLY and CDR2 FYNNEI. The CDR3 consists of 15 residues. CDR3 sequence: CASSWMTSVQETQYF. DNA of the CDR3: TGTGCCAGCAGTTGGATGACTAGTGTACAAGAGACCCAGTACTTC.

This clonotype was recorded many times. The rearrangement joins TRBV5-1 to TRBJ2-1; possibly TRBD2 for D (5 bases). The CDR3 contains 15 residues. Trimming shortened V by 2 bases and J by 4 bases, and 13 bases separated the two germline ends. Germline V lookup: CDR1 SGHRS, CDR2 YFSETQ. CDR3 protein: CASSLSGSTYNEQFF. In DNA, the CDR3 is TGCGCCAGCAGCTTAAGCGGTTCTACATACAATGAGCAGTTCTTC.

This clonotype has ten or more counts. The chain links TRBV12-5 to TRBJ2-5; 8 bases align to TRBD1. The CDR3 consists of 15 residues. Germline V gives CDR1 LGHNT, CDR2 FRNRAP. After removal of 6 bases from V and 4 bases from J, the junction contained 10 bases not matched to a gene. The CDR3 nucleotides read TGTGCTAGTGGGGGAGGACAGGGAAGAGGAGAGACCCAGTACTTC. Translation gives CASGGGQGRGETQYF.

This clonotype has at least ten counts. The chain joins TRBV28 to TRBJ1-4; the D gene is possibly TRBD1 (5 bases). This CDR3 has 14 amino acids. The V gene's germline CDR1 is MDHEN and CDR2 SYDVKM. Trimming left V 3 bases short and J 10 bases short, with 15 bases between. The CDR3 bases are TGTGCCAGCAGTTTGGCAGGGAATCAGAGAAAACTGTTTTTT. This gives the protein CASSLAGNQRKLFF.

Worth noting for this clonotype: Germline is not matched at one junction end, which may reflect a read error. The genes are TRBV6-1 and TRBJ2-2, with D possibly being TRBD1 (5 bases). The length of the CDR3 is 13 residues. Germline V gene sequence: CDR1 MNHNS, CDR2 SASEGT. The CDR3 here is CASATVDTGELFF. The CDR3 bases are TGTGCCAGCGCCACAGTGGACACAGGGGAGCTGTTTTTT.

This clonotype has a count of ten or more. The chain has TRBV7-8 and TRBJ2-5, with TRBD2 matching over 7 bases. The length of the CDR3 is 17 residues. Germline CDR1 is SGHVS and CDR2 is FQNEAQ. V shed 5 bases, J shed 7 bases, and the junction held 19 bases outside the gene matches. CDR3 nucleotides: TGTGCCAGCAGCCCAGTAGGGGTGGTACCTTGGGAGGGGACCCAGTACTTC. It translates to CASSPVGVVPWEGTQYF.